This T cell receptor beta chain was identified in a study of shared clonotypes between healthy human individuals. The protocol was immunoSEQ multiplex PCR, while the TCRdb copy is restricted to in-frame clones and leaves out a portion. The sample lists 2 million to 2.5 million clones; approximately 94% were seen once. This TCR derives from a man between 18 and 35 years old in good health. Material for sequencing was naive CD4+ T cells sorted from blood. The subset denotes: CD45RA+ positively selected.

CDR3 coding DNA: TGTGCCAGTAGTATTAGCGAAGGTTCCTACAATGAGCAGTTCTTC. Amino acid sequence: CASSISEGSYNEQFF. V usage is TRBV19 and J usage is TRBJ2-1; the D gene is possibly TRBD2 (5 bases). Trimming took off 3 bases at V and 1 base at J, with 10 bases between the two ends. Germline V gene sequence: CDR1 LNHDA, CDR2 SQIVND (reference sequence). This CDR3 has 15 residues.